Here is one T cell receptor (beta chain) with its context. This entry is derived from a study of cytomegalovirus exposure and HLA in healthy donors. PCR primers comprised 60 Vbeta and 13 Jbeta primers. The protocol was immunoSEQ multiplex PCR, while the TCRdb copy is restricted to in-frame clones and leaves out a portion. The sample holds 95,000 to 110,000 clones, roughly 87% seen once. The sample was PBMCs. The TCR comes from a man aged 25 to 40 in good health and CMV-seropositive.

The CDR3 region has the DNA TGTGCCAGCAGCCGCGGGGCCGAGGTATTCACTGAAGCTTTCTTT. Protein sequence: CASSRGAEVFTEAFF. This rearrangement joins TRBV5-6 to TRBJ1-1; tentative D call: TRBD1 (5 bases). The germline CDR1 and CDR2 sequences are SGHDT and YYEEEE. The CDR3 has 15 amino acids. Trimming stripped 4 bases from V and 4 bases from J, with 17 bases between. The variable domain in full, with the rest retrieved from reference TRBV5-6 and TRBJ1-1, is DAGVTQSPTHLIKTRGQQVTLRCSPKSGHDTVSWYQQALGQGPQFIFQYYEEEERQRGNFPDRFSGHQFPNYSSELNVNALLLGDSALYLCASSRGAEVFTEAFFGQGTRLTVV.